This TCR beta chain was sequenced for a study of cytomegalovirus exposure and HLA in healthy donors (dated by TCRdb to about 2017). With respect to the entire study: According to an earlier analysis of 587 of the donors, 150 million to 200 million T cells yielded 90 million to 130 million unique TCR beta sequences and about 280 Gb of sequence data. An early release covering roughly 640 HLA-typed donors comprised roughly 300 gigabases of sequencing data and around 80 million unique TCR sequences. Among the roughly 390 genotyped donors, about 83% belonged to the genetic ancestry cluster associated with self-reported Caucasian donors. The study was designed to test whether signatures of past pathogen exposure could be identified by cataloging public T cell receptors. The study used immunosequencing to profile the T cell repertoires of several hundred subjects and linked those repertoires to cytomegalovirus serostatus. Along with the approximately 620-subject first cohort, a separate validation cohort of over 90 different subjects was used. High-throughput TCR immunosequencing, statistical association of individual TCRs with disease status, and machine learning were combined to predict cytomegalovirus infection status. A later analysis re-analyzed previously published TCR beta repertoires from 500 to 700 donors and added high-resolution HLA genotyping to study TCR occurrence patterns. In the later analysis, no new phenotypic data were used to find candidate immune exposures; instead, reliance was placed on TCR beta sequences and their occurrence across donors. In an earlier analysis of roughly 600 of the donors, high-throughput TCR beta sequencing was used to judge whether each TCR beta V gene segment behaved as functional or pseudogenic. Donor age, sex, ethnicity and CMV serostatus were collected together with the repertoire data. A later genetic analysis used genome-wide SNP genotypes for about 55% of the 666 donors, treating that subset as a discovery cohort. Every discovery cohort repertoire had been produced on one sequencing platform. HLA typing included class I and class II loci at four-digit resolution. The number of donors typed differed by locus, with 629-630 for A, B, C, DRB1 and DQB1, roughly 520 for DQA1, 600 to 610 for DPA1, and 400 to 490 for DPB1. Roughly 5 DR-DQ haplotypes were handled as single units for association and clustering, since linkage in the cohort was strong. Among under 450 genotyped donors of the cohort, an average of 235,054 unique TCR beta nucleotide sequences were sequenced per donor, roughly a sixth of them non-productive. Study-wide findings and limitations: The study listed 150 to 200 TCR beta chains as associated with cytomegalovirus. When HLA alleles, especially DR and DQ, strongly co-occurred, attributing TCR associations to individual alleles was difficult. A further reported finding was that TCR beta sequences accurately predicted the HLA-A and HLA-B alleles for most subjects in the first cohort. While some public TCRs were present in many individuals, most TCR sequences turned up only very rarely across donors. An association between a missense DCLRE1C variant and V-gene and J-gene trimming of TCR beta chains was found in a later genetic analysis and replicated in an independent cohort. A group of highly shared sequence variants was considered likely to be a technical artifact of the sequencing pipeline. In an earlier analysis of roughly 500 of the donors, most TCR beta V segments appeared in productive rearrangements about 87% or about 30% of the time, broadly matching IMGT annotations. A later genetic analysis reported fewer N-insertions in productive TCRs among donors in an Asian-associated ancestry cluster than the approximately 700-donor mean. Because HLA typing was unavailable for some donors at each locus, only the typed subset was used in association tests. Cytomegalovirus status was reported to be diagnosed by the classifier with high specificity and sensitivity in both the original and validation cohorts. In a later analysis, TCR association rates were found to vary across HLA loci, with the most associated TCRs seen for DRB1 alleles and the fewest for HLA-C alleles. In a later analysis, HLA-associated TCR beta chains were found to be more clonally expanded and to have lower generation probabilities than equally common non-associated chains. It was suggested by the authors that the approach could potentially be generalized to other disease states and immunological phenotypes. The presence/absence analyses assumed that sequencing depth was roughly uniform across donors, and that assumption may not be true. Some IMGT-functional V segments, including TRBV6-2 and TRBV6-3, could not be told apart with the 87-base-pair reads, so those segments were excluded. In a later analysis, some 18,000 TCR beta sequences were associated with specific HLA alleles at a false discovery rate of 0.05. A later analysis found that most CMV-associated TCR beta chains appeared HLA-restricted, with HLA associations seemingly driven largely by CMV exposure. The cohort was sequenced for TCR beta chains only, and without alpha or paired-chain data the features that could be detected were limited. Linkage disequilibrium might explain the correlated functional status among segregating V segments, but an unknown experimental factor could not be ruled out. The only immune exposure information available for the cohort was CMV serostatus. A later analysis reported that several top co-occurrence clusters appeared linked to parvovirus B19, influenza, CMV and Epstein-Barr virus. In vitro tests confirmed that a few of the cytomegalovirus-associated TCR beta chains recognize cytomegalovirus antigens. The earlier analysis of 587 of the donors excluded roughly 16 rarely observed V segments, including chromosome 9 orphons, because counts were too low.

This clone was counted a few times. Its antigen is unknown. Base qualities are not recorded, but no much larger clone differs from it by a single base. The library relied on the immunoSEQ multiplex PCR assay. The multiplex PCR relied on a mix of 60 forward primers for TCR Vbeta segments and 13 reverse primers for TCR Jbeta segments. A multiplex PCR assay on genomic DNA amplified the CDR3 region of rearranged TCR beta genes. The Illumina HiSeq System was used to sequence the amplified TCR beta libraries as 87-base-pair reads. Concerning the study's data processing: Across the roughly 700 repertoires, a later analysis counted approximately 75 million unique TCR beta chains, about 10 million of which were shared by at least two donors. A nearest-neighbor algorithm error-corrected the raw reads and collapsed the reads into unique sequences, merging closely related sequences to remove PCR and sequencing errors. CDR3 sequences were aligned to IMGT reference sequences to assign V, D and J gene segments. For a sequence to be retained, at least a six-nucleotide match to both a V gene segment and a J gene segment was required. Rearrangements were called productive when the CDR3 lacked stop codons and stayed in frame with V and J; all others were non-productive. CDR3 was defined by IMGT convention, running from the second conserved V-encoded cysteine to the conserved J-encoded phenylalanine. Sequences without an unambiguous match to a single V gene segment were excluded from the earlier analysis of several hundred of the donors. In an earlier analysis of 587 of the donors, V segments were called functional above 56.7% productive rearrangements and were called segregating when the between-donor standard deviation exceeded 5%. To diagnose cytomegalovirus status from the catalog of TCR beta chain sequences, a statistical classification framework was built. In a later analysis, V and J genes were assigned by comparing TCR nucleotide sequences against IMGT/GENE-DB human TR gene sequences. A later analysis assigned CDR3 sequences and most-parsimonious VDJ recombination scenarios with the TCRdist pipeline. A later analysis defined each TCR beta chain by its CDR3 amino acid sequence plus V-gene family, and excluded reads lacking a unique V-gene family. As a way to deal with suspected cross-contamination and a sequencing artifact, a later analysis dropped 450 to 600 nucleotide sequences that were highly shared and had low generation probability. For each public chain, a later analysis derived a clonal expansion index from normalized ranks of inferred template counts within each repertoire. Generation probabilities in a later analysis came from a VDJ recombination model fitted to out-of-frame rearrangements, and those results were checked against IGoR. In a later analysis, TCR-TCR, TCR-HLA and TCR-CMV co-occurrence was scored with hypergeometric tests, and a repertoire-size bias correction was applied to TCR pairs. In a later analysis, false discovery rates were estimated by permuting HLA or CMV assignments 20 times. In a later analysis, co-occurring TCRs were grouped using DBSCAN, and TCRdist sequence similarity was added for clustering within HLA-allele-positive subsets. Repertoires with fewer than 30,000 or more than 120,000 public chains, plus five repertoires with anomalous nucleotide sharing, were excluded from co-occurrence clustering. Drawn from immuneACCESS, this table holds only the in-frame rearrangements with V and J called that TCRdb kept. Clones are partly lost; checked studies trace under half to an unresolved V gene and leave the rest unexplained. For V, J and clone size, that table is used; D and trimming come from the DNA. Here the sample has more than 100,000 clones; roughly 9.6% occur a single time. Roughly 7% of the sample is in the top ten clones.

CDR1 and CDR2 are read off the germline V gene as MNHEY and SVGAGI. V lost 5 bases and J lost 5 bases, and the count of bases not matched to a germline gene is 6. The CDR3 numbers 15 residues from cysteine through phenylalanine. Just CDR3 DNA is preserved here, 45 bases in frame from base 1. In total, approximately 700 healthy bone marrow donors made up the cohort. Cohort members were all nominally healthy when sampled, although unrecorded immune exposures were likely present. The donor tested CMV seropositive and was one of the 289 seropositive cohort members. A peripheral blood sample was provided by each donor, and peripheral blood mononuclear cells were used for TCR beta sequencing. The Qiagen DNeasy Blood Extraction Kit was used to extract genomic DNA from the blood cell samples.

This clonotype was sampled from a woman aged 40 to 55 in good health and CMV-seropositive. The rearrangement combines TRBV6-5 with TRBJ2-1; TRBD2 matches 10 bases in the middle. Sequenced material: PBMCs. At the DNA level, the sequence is TGTGCCAGCAGTCCCCCCGGACTAGCGGACAATGAGCAGTTCTTC. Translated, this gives CASSPPGLADNEQFF.